The T cell receptor (beta chain) under discussion was sequenced for a study of regulatory T cells in long-lasting Graves disease. This clonotype showed up just a few times. What it recognizes is unknown. Just one base apart from a much larger clone, this may be a read error. Stated time point: newly diagnosed GD, antithyroid drugs for less than 3 months. RNA extracted from PBMCs served as the sequencing template. The CDR3 sequence is 16 residues long. With V trimmed by 7 bases and J by 4 bases, 11 bases remained unmatched. Germline CDR1 is SGHAT and CDR2 is FQNNGV. General study results and limits: The TCR repertoire of persistent Graves' patients was less diverse than that of newly diagnosed ones.

Arm-PCR of CDR3 regions and iRepertoire HTBI primers were used to build TCR beta libraries. Via MiXCR, TCRdb re-called the multiplex PCR reads, giving one row per CDR3 protein. The sample contains about 370,000 distinct CDR3 sequences, roughly a sixth of which appear only once. The TCR sequence derives from a female donor with Graves disease. The gene calls are TRBV11-2 and TRBJ2-1; 9 bases agree with TRBD2. Sequencing was performed on peripheral blood mononuclear cells (PBMCs), taken at new diagnosis, from a patient treated with antithyroid drugs. CDR3 loop: CASNPLAGAYYNEQFF. As DNA, the CDR3 is TGTGCCAGCAACCCGTTAGCGGGGGCCTATTACAATGAGCAGTTCTTC.